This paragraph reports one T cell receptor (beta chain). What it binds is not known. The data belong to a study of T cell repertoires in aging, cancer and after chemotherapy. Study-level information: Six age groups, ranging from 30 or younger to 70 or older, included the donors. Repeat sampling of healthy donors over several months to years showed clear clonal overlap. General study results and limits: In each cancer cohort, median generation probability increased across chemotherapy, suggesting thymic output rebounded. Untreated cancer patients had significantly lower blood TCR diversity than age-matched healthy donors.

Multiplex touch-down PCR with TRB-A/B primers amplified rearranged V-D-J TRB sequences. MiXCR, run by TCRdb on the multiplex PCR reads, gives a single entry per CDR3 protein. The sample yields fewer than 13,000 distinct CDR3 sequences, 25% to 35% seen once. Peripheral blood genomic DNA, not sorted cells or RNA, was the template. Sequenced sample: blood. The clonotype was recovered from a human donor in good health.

The CDR3 DNA reads TGTGCCAGCAGTTCCCTAGACAGGGGGCCCTACGAGCAGTACTTC. The encoded protein is CASSSLDRGPYEQYF. The genes are TRBV28 and TRBJ2-7; the match to TRBD1 covers 10 bases. Germline CDR1 is MDHEN and CDR2 is SYDVKM. V dropped 4 bases and J dropped 2; count of bases not matched to a gene: 5. This CDR3 has 15 residues.